Given below is one T cell receptor beta chain in context. Cohorts were assigned according to the clinical history that participants reported. Trimming removed 1 base from V and 2 bases from J, with 10 bases in between. This CDR3 spans 14 amino acids. Germline V gene lookup returns CDR1 SGHRS and CDR2 YFSETQ. This sample was included in a study of blood T cell repertoires in COVID-19. Study information: The cDNA or gDNA used as material had been derived from T cells, B-cell-depleted T cells, or PBMCs.

Generated by immunoSEQ multiplex PCR, the TCRdb table keeps only in-frame clones and is missing some. The data hold over 350,000 clones, with roughly 85% observed a single time. The sequenced sample consisted of PBMCs or T cells enriched from blood (not recorded which). The gene calls are TRBV5-1 and TRBJ2-7; no firm D call. This clonotype was sampled from a woman under 30 with acute COVID-19. The CDR3 nucleotides read TGCGCCAGCAGCTTGCCGGGTCGTACCTACGAGCAGTACTTC. Translation: CASSLPGRTYEQYF.